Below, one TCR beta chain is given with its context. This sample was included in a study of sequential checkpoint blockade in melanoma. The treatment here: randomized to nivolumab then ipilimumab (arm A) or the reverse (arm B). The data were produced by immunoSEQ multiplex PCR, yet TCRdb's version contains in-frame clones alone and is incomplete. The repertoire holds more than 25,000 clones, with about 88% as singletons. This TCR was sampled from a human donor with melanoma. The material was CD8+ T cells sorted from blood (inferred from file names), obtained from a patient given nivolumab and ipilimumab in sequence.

The CDR3 DNA is TGTGCCAGTAGTATTCAGGGGCCAGGGGGCCTGAACACTGAAGCTTTCTTT. The encoded protein is CASSIQGPGGLNTEAFF. The J gene is TRBJ1-1, the V gene TRBV19; 8 bases are a match to TRBD1. The CDR3 is made up of 17 amino acids. In germline, CDR1 is LNHDA, CDR2 SQIVND (reference sequence). V shed 3 bases, J shed 0 bases, and the junction held 9 bases outside the gene matches.